These 18 T cell receptor beta chains were sequenced from one sample in a study of T cell responses to AZD1222 COVID-19 vaccine (dated by TCRdb to the early 2020s). The time point label, as the study defines it: baseline before first vaccination. Libraries were prepared through the immunoSEQ multiplex PCR assay. In its TCRdb copy, this immuneACCESS table keeps in-frame sequences only and misses some clones. Where compared with another copy, unresolved V genes explain less than half of these, and the others have no known cause. In this sample the table shows about 140,000 clones, around 90% of which occur a single time. Of the sample, nearly 3.5% is held by the ten largest clones. The material sequenced was peripheral blood, taken on day 0 of AZD1222 vaccination. The receptors here all came from an adult in good health.

This clone showed up just a few times. DNA for the CDR3: TGTGCCAGCACCCACGAGCCCGACAGGGTGGGTGGCTACACCTTC. As protein: CASTHEPDRVGGYTF. The chain uses TRBV27 and TRBJ1-2; 7 bases are a match to TRBD1. Germline lookup yields CDR1 MNHEY and CDR2 SMNVEV (reference sequence). With V trimmed by 7 bases and J by 7 bases, 15 bases remained unmatched. The CDR3 totals 15 residues.

This chain links TRBV19 with TRBJ1-5, with a weak D call TRBD1 (5 bases). Trimming removed 6 bases at V and 12 bases at J, with 18 bases between. This CDR3 is built from 13 residues. Germline V CDR1 and CDR2: LNHDA, SQIVND (reference sequence). The CDR3 coding sequence is TGTGCCAGTAGCCGACAGAGGTTCCAGGTCCAGCATTTT. Protein sequence: CASSRQRFQVQHF.

This sequence joins TRBV25-1 and TRBJ2-7; 7 bases align to TRBD2. The CDR3 runs to 14 residues. V trimming: 4 bases; J trimming: 4 bases; junction bases outside the gene matches: 7. Germline V gene data show CDR1 as MGHDK and CDR2 as SYGVNS. The CDR3 sequence is CASSASGRGYEQYF. CDR3 nucleotides: TGTGCCAGCAGTGCTAGCGGACGGGGGTACGAGCAGTACTTC.

The chain has TRBV18 and TRBJ2-2; no firm D call. The CDR3 is 16 amino acids. CDR1 is KGHSH, CDR2 LQKENI, per germline. V was trimmed by 6 bases and J by 4 bases, leaving 18 bases between them. The CDR3 region is CASSLLPGESTGELFF. The CDR3 DNA reads TGTGCCAGCTCTCTCCTGCCTGGGGAATCCACCGGGGAGCTGTTTTTT.

The rearrangement joins TRBV3-1 (or the pseudogene TRBV3-2) to TRBJ2-1; perhaps TRBD2 as D (5 bases). The CDR3 contains 12 residues. The V end lost 3 bases, the J end lost 16 bases, and 16 bases lay between the germline ends. Germline V gene lookup returns CDR1 LGHDT and CDR2 YNNKEL (reference sequence). The CDR3 spells CASSHVGGERFF. DNA for the CDR3: TGTGCCAGCAGCCATGTAGGAGGAGAACGATTCTTC.

The J gene is TRBJ1-4, the V gene TRBV19; D is perhaps TRBD1 (5 bases). The CDR3 contains 14 residues. Germline V gene data show CDR1 as LNHDA and CDR2 as SQIVND (reference sequence). The germline V and J ends were trimmed by 3 bases and 8 bases, with 13 bases remaining between them. CDR3 nucleotides: TGTGCCAGTAGTATGGCCCAAAGGGGAGAAAAACTGTTTTTT. This encodes CASSMAQRGEKLFF.

To note about this clone: The same CDR3 arises from other DNA sequences in this sample as well. This chain connects TRBV28 to TRBJ2-7, with D hard to call. This CDR3 has 14 residues. Trimming took 6 bases from V and 0 from J, leaving 12 bases between them. Germline CDR1 MDHEN, CDR2 SYDVKM. CDR3 residues: CASRLRQVSYEQYF. CDR3 sequence (DNA): TGTGCCAGCAGACTTAGACAAGTCTCCTACGAGCAGTACTTC.

This chain connects TRBV6-5 to TRBJ1-1; no firm D call. Per the germline V gene, CDR1 is MNHEY and CDR2 is SVGAGI. Trimming shortened V by 5 bases and J by 2 bases, and 9 bases separated the two germline ends. The CDR3 has 13 amino acids. The CDR3 DNA reads as TGTGCCAGCAGTCCGGTAGAAAACACTGAAGCTTTCTTT. Amino acids: CASSPVENTEAFF.

This clone was detected only once. The chain combines TRBV6-2 or TRBV6-3 with TRBJ2-5; 7 bases agree with TRBD1. J lost 5 bases, V lost 3 bases, and 6 bases had no gene match. This CDR3 spans 14 amino acids. Germline CDR1 MNHEY, CDR2 SVGEGT. The CDR3 coding sequence is TGTGCCAGCAGTTATTACAGGGGCGGTGAGACCCAGTACTTC. It yields the protein CASSYYRGGETQYF.

This clone showed up just once. J is TRBJ1-5 and V is TRBV20-1; D remains ambiguous. The V end lost 2 bases, the J end lost 8 bases, and 7 bases lay between the germline ends. The CDR3 spans 11 residues. CDR1 DFQATT and CDR2 SNEGSKA come from the germline V gene (reference sequence). The chain's CDR3 is CSARSDKPQHF. The CDR3 DNA follows: TGCAGTGCTAGATCTGACAAGCCCCAGCATTTT.

The CDR3: CAISPSGPGNTGELFF. The CDR3 DNA is TGTGCCATCAGCCCTAGCGGGCCGGGGAACACCGGGGAGCTGTTTTTT. The chain carries TRBV10-3 and TRBJ2-2; 8 positions match TRBD2. Germline CDR1 reads ENHRY; CDR2 reads SYGVKD. Germline trimming cut 6 bases from V and 1 base from J; bases unmatched to any gene: 7. This CDR3 has 16 residues.

V usage is TRBV7-6 and J usage is TRBJ1-1; maybe TRBD1 (6 bases). With 5 bases removed from V and 6 bases from J, the gap between germline ends came to 10 bases. Germline loops: CDR1 SGHVS, CDR2 FNYEAQ. The CDR3 is made up of 12 amino acids. The CDR3, as DNA: TGTGCCAGCAGCAACAGGGTTGCTGAAGCTTTCTTT. Translation: CASSNRVAEAFF.

The chain joins TRBV10-3 to TRBJ1-1; 10 bases are shared with TRBD1. Trimming removed 3 bases from V and 4 bases from J; junction bases left unmatched: 11. Germline assignment: CDR1 ENHRY and CDR2 SYGVKD. The length of the CDR3 is 17 residues. The CDR3 nucleotides read TGTGCCATCAGTGACGGAGGGACAGGGGTAGGGAGCACTGAAGCTTTCTTT. The encoded protein is CAISDGGTGVGSTEAFF.

The rearrangement joins TRBV28 to TRBJ1-1; TRBD1 aligns across 8 bases. The germline CDR1 and CDR2 sequences are MDHEN and SYDVKM. The CDR3 runs 15 residues. The ends lost 3 bases at V and 5 bases at J; junction bases unmatched: 8. The CDR3 region is CASSFDRGTRTEAFF. As DNA, the CDR3 is TGTGCCAGCAGTTTTGACAGGGGAACGAGAACTGAAGCTTTCTTT.

V gene TRBV30 combines with J gene TRBJ1-2; D is unclear. There are 12 residues in the CDR3. Trimming shortened V by 2 bases and J by 4 bases, and 8 bases separated the two germline ends. In germline, CDR1 is GTSNPN, CDR2 SVGIG (reference sequence). CDR3 residues: CAWSMGIYGYTF. The DNA of the CDR3 is TGTGCCTGGAGTATGGGTATCTATGGCTACACCTTC.

The chain carries TRBV6-1 and TRBJ1-6; D remains unclear. There are 13 residues in the CDR3. V was shortened by 2 bases and J by 13 bases, with 12 bases between the two germline ends. Germline V lookup: CDR1 MNHNS, CDR2 SASEGT. The CDR3 sequence is CASSEREPLPLHF. Here the CDR3 DNA reads TGTGCCAGCAGTGAAAGGGAGCCTTTGCCCCTCCACTTT.

This chain links TRBV5-1 with TRBJ1-4; no clear D gene. Per the germline V gene, CDR1 is SGHRS and CDR2 is YFSETQ. The V end was cut by 1 base, the J end by 5 bases, with 9 bases between. This CDR3 is built from 14 residues. The CDR3 nucleotides read TGCGCCAGCAGCTTGTTAAGGGCCAATGAAAAACTGTTTTTT. This encodes CASSLLRANEKLFF. Filled out from reference TRBV5-1 and TRBJ1-4, the complete variable domain reads KAGVTQTPRYLIKTRGQQVTLSCSPISGHRSVSWYQQTPGQGLQFLFEYFSETQRNKGNFPGRFSGRQFSNSRSEMNVSTLELGDSALYLCASSLLRANEKLFFGSGTQLSVL.

This chain uses TRBV14 with TRBJ2-1, with D unresolved. Germline lookup yields CDR1 SGHDN and CDR2 FVKESK. Trimming removed 1 base from V and 10 bases from J, with 11 bases in between. CDR3 length equals 13 residues. CDR3 sequence reads: CASSQVAGVEQFF. As DNA, the CDR3 is TGTGCCAGCAGCCAAGTGGCTGGCGTGGAGCAGTTCTTC.